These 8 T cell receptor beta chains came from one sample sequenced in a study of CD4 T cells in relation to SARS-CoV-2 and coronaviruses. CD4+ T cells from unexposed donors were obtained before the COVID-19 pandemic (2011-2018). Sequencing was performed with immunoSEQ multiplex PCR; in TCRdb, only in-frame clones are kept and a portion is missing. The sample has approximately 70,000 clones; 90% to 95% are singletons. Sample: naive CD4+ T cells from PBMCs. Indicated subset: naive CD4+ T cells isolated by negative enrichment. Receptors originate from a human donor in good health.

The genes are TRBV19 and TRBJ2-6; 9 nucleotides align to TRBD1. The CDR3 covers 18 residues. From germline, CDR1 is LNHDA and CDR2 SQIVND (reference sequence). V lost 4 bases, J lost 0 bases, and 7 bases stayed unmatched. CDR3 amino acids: CASSKTGTGNSGANVLTF. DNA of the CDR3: TGTGCCAGTAGTAAAACCGGGACAGGGAACTCTGGGGCCAACGTCCTGACTTTC.

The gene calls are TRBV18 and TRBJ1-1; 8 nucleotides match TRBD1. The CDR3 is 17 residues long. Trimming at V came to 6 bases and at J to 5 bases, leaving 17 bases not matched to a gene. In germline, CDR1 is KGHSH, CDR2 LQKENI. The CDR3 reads CASSPPGTGIRGTEAFF. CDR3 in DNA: TGTGCCAGCTCCCCGCCCGGGACAGGCATCCGTGGGACTGAAGCTTTCTTT.

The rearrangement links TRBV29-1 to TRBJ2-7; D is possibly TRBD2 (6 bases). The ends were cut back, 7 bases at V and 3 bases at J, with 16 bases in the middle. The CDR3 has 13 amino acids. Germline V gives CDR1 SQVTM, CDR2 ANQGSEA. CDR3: CSAGTETYYEQYF. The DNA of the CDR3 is TGCAGCGCTGGGACTGAAACCTACTACGAGCAGTACTTC.

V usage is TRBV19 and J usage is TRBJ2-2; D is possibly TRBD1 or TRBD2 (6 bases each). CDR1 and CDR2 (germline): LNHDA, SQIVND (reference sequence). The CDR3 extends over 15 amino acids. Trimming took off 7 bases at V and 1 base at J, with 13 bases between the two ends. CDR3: CASNFGGQNTGELFF. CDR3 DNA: TGTGCCAGTAATTTCGGGGGACAGAACACCGGGGAGCTGTTTTTT.

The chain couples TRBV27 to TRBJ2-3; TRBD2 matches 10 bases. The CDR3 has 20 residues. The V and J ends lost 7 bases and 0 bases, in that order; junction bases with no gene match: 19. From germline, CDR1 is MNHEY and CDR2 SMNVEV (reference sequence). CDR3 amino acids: CASTSAPSGRRPPSTDTQYF. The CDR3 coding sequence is TGTGCCAGCACCTCGGCCCCTAGCGGGAGAAGGCCCCCTAGCACAGATACGCAGTATTTT.

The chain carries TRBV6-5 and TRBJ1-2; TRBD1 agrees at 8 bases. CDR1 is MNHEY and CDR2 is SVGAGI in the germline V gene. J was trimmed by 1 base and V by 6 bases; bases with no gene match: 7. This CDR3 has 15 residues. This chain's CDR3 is CASSLGQGRNYGYTF. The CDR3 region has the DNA TGTGCCAGCAGCCTCGGACAGGGCCGTAACTATGGCTACACCTTC.

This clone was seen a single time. CDR3 DNA: TGTGCCTGGAGTGTTCGGACGGGCTATAGCAATCAGCCCCAGCATTTT. Encoded protein: CAWSVRTGYSNQPQHF. The genes are TRBV30 and TRBJ1-5; D is undetermined. Germline lookup yields CDR1 GTSNPN and CDR2 SVGIG (reference sequence). V lost 0 bases, J lost 0 bases, and 12 bases lay in between. This CDR3 contains 16 residues.

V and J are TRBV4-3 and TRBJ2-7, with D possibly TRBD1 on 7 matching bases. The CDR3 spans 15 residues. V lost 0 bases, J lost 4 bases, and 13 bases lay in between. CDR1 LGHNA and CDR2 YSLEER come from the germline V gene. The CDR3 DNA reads TGCGCCAGCAGCCAAGATTGGGCAGGGGGGTACGAGCAGTACTTC. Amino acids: CASSQDWAGGYEQYF.